A selection of T cell receptor beta chains follows, all from one sample in a study of CD8+CD57+ T cells in acquired aplastic anemia. TCRdb re-called the reads with MiXCR, one entry per CDR3 protein. This table holds about 120,000 distinct CDR3 sequences, 58% found once. The sequencing sample was made of sorted CD4+, CD8+, or CD8+CD57+ T cells (not recorded which) from PBMCs. The origin of the receptors is a human donor with aplastic anemia. Each CDR3 is given with its conserved first and last residue. The D gene is left open where the match is weak. Rows may omit the clone size; those that give it use once, few, many or a size class.

. | . | TRBJ1-2 | TRBV5-1 | TGCGCCAGCACCCTGGGCGGGGGGCGCGACTATGGCTACACCTTC | CASTLGGGRDYGYTF
. | . | TRBJ1-5 | TRBV15 | TGTGCCACCAGCAGAGATCAAGGGCGCTGGCAGCCCCAGCATTTT | CATSRDQGRWQPQHF
. | . | TRBJ1-2 | TRBV2 | TGTGCCAGCAGTGCAGGCCCAGGGTTTGGCTACACCTTC | CASSAGPGFGYTF
. | . | TRBJ2-1 | TRBV12-3/TRBV12-4 | TGTGCCGGGGGGCAGGGTGACAATGAGCAGTTCTTC | CAGGQGDNEQFF
. | . | TRBJ2-5 | TRBV2 | TGTGCCAGCAACGGGGCAGTTGAGACCCAGTACTTC | CASNGAVETQYF
. | TRBD2 | TRBJ2-3 | TRBV4-1 | TGCGCCAGCAGCCAAGATGTGTCGAGCGGGGGGTACACAGATACGCAGTATTTT | CASSQDVSSGGYTDTQYF
. | . | TRBJ2-5 | TRBV20-1 | TGCAGTGCTAGAGGGGGGTACGACGGGATGGAGACCCAGTACTTC | CSARGGYDGMETQYF
. | . | TRBJ1-6 | TRBV5-1 | TGCGCCAGCAGCGGGGTCTGGGGTAATTCACCCCTCCACTTT | CASSGVWGNSPLHF
few | . | TRBJ2-5 | TRBV28 | TGTGCCAGCAGTCTGGACGGATGGACAGAGACCCAGTACTTC | CASSLDGWTETQYF
. | TRBD2 | TRBJ2-1 | TRBV11-1 | TGTGCCAGCAGCTTAGGGCGTCTAGCCATAGGACTAGGGAACAATGAGCAGTTCTTC | CASSLGRLAIGLGNNEQFF
many | . | TRBJ2-1 | TRBV24-1 | TGTGCCACCAGTGATCACGGGAATGAGCAGTTCTTC | CATSDHGNEQFF
. | . | TRBJ1-2 | TRBV24-1 | TGTGCCACCAGTGACAACATACGAGATCGTGGCTACACCTTC | CATSDNIRDRGYTF
few | . | TRBJ2-7 | TRBV7-8 | TGTGCCAGCAGCTTAGCCAGGGTTGACTACGAGCAGTACTTC | CASSLARVDYEQYF
few | . | TRBJ2-7 | TRBV7-9 | TGTGCCAGCAGTTTATCCCAGGGCTACGAGCAGTACTTC | CASSLSQGYEQYF
. | . | TRBJ2-5 | TRBV19 | TGTGCCAGCAGCCAAGTCGAGTATCAAGAGACCCAGTACTTC | CASSQVEYQETQYF
few | . | TRBJ1-1 | TRBV2 | TGTGCCAGCAGTCCCGGGACTTTTCGGTGGGCTTTCTTT | CASSPGTFRWAFF
. | . | TRBJ1-2 | TRBV4-3 | TGCGCCAGCAGCCAAGATCGGCAGGGTAGCTATGGCTACACCTTC | CASSQDRQGSYGYTF
. | TRBD1 | TRBJ2-7 | TRBV20-1 | TGCAGTGCTCACAGGGGACGCCTGGAGCAGTACTTC | CSAHRGRLEQYF
many | TRBD1 | TRBJ2-5 | TRBV19 | TGTGCCAGTAGGGACGGGACAGCAACAGAGACCCAGTACTTC | CASRDGTATETQYF
few | . | TRBJ1-5 | TRBV6-1 | TGTGCCAGCAGTGAATGGATTAATCAGCCCCAGCATTTT | CASSEWINQPQHF
few | TRBD1 | TRBJ1-5 | TRBV4-1 | TGCGCCAGCAGCCAAGGGAACAGGGGCGAGAGTCAGCCCCAGCATTTT | CASSQGNRGESQPQHF
. | . | TRBJ2-7 | TRBV2 | TGTGCCAGCACCAGGTCGAACTACGAGCAGTACTTC | CASTRSNYEQYF
. | TRBD1 | TRBJ2-7 | TRBV24-1 | TGTGCCACCAGTGGACAGGGCTACGAGCAGTACTTC | CATSGQGYEQYF
. | TRBD1 | TRBJ2-2 | TRBV24-1 | TGTGCCACCAGTGATCTACAGGGGGACACCGGGGAGCTGCTTTTT | CATSDLQGDTGELLF
. | TRBD1 | TRBJ2-3 | TRBV7-8 | TGTGCCAGCAGCCTTGGATTTTTGACAGGGGCAGCAGATACGCAGTATTTT | CASSLGFLTGAADTQYF
few | TRBD1 | TRBJ1-5 | TRBV24-1 | TGTGCCACCACGACAGGGAGCCAGCCCCAGCATTTT | CATTTGSQPQHF
. | . | TRBJ2-6 | TRBV11-1 | TGTGCCAGCAGCTTAGGCAACCCGACCTCTGGGGCCAACGTCCTGACTTTC | CASSLGNPTSGANVLTF
few | . | TRBJ1-5 | TRBV2 | TGTGCCAGCAGTGAAGCTAGCGACAGAAGCAATCAGCCCCAGCATTTT | CASSEASDRSNQPQHF
few | . | TRBJ1-5 | TRBV7-9 | TGTGCCAGCAGCTTAGCCGGGTCCCAGCCCCAGCATTTT | CASSLAGSQPQHF
. | TRBD2 | TRBJ2-1 | TRBV24-1 | TGTGCCACCACCCCGACTAGCGGGACCAATGAGCAGTTCTTC | CATTPTSGTNEQFF
. | TRBD1 | TRBJ2-1 | TRBV15 | TGTGCCACCAGCAGGTTACCGGGACAGGACAATGAGCAGTTCTTC | CATSRLPGQDNEQFF
. | . | TRBJ1-1 | TRBV4-3 | TGCGCCAGCAGCCTTAAAGGAACGGGGAACACTGAAGCTTTCTTT | CASSLKGTGNTEAFF
. | . | TRBJ2-3 | TRBV27 | TGTGCCAGCAGTTTATTTAGAGGGGGTGCAGATACGCAGTATTTT | CASSLFRGGADTQYF
few | . | TRBJ1-1 | TRBV7-8 | TGTGCCAGCAGAAACACTGAAGCTTTCTTT | CASRNTEAFF
. | . | TRBJ2-7 | TRBV20-1 | TGCAGTGCCCGGGACGCCTGGGATGGGGAGCAGTACTTC | CSARDAWDGEQYF
. | . | TRBJ2-7 | TRBV20-1 | TGCAGTGCTAGTGGGACTGAGTTCTACGAGCAGTACTTC | CSASGTEFYEQYF
many | . | TRBJ1-1 | TRBV5-1 | TGCGCCAGCAGCCGAGGGTACACTGAAGCTTTCTTT | CASSRGYTEAFF
. | . | TRBJ1-4 | TRBV25-1 | TGTGCCAGCAGTGACAGGAAAGCTAATGAAAAACTGTTTTTT | CASSDRKANEKLFF
many | TRBD1 | TRBJ1-2 | TRBV11-2 | TGTGCCAGCAGCGTCGCTTCCGGGTGGGCAGGGGGTTTTGGCTACACCTTC | CASSVASGWAGGFGYTF
once | . | TRBJ2-3 | TRBV20-1 | TGCAGTGCGAATTGGGGGTCTAACACAGATACGCAGTATTTT | CSANWGSNTDTQYF